This TCR beta chain was sequenced during a study of radiotherapy plus CTLA-4 blockade in lung cancer. Only one count was recorded for this clone. Its antigen is currently unknown. Study observations and caveats: Response, reportedly, was best predicted by interferon-beta along with early blood T cell clone dynamics.

Libraries were prepared by immunoSEQ multiplex PCR; TCRdb keeps only in-frame clonotypes and omits some of them. This table has 110,000 or so clones, roughly 74% appearing once. The V gene end was trimmed by 8 bases and the J gene end by 1 base; junction bases not matched to a gene: 13. The CDR3 length is 16 residues. Germline CDR1 and CDR2: MDHEN and SYDVKM. The TCR was taken from a human donor with non-small cell lung cancer who had a partial response to radiotherapy plus ipilimumab. Sequenced material: peripheral blood, taken from a patient treated with radiotherapy plus ipilimumab. The chain joins TRBV28 to TRBJ1-1; 7 positions agree with TRBD1. For the CDR3, the DNA is TGTGCCAGCCGCGGACAGGTGATGCTGAGGAACACTGAAGCTTTCTTT. Translation gives CASRGQVMLRNTEAFF.